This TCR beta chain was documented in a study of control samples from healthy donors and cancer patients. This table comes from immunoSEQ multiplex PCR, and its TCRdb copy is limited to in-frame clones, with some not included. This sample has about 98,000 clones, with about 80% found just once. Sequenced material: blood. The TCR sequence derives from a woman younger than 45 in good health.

CDR3 residues: CASSLRTGGSTDTQYF. The CDR3 coding sequence is TGCGCCAGCAGCTTGCGGACTGGGGGGAGCACAGATACGCAGTATTTT. The rearrangement uses TRBV5-1 and TRBJ2-3, with D maybe TRBD2 (6 bases). The CDR3 has 16 amino acids. Germline V gene lookup returns CDR1 SGHRS and CDR2 YFSETQ. V dropped 1 base and J dropped 0 bases, with 12 bases sitting between them. Full variable domain (rest looked up from reference TRBV5-1 and TRBJ2-3): KAGVTQTPRYLIKTRGQQVTLSCSPISGHRSVSWYQQTPGQGLQFLFEYFSETQRNKGNFPGRFSGRQFSNSRSEMNVSTLELGDSALYLCASSLRTGGSTDTQYFGPGTRLTVL.